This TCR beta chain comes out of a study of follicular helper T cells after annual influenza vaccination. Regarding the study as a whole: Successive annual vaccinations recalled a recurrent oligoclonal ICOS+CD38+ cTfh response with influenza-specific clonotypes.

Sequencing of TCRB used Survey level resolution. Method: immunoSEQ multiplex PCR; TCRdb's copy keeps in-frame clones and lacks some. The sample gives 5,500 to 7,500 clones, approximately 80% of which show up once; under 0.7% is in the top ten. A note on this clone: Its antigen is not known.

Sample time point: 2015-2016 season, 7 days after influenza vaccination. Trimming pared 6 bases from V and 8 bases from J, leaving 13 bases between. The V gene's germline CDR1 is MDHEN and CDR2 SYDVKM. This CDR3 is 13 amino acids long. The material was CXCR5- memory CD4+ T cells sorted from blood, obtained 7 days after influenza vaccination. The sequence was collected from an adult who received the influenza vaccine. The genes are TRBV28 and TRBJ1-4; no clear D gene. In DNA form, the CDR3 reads TGTGCCAGCAGCTTCGGGGTTTTAGAAAAACTGTTTTTT. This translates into CASSFGVLEKLFF.